The 2 T cell receptor beta chains reported below all come from one sample, sequenced in a study of blood T cell repertoires in COVID-19. The data were produced by immunoSEQ multiplex PCR, yet TCRdb's version contains in-frame clones alone and is incomplete. The sample lists more than 200,000 clones, 80% occurring once. The sequenced material came from PBMCs or T cells enriched from blood (not recorded which). These receptors all stem from a woman in her thirties or forties with acute COVID-19.

The V call is TRBV7-3, the J call TRBJ2-1, with 12 bases identical to TRBD2. This CDR3 region has 15 residues. V lost 1 base to trimming and J lost 5 bases; unmatched junction nucleotides: 0. Germline V gives CDR1 SGHTA, CDR2 FQGTGA. The CDR3 loop reads CASSLRLAGDNEQFF. The CDR3 DNA reads as TGTGCCAGCAGCTTAAGACTAGCGGGGGACAATGAGCAGTTCTTC.

This chain links TRBV19 with TRBJ1-5; D ambiguous. This CDR3 has 18 amino acids. Germline assignment: CDR1 LNHDA and CDR2 SQIVND (reference sequence). Deletions cut 3 bases from V and 0 bases from J, with 18 bases between. In DNA, the CDR3 is TGTGCCAGTAGTATCGGAGAACGGGGTGCCTATAGCAATCAGCCCCAGCATTTT. As protein: CASSIGERGAYSNQPQHF.